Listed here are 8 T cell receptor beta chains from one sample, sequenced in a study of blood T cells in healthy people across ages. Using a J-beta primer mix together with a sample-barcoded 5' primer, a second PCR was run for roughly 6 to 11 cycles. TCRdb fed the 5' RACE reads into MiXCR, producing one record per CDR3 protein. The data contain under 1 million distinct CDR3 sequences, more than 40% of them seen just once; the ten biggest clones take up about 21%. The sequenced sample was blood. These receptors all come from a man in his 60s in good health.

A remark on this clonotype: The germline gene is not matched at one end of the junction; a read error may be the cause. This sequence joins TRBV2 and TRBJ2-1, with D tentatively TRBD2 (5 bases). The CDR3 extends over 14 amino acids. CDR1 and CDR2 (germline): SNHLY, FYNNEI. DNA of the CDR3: TGTGCTAGCAGTGACCTTGCGGGTTTAGGTGAGCAGTTCTTC. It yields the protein CASSDLAGLGEQFF.

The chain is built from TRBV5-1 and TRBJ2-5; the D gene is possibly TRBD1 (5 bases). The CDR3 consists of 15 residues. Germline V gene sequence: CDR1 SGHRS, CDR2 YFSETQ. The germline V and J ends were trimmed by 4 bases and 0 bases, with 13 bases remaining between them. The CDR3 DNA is TGCGCCAGCAGCCGATCCACAGGCGACCAAGAGACCCAGTACTTC. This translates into CASSRSTGDQETQYF.

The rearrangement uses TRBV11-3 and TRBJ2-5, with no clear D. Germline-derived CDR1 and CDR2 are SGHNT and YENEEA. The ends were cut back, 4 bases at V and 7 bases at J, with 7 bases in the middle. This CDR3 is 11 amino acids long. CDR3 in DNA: TGTGCCAGCAGCTCTGTGGGGACCCAGTACTTC. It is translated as CASSSVGTQYF.

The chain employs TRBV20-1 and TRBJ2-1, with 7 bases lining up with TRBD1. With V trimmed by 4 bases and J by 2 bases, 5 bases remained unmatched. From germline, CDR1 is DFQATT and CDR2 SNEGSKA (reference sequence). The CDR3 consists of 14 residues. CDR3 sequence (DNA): TGCAGTGCTACCCGACAGGGTACCTACAATGAGCAGTTCTTC. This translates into CSATRQGTYNEQFF.

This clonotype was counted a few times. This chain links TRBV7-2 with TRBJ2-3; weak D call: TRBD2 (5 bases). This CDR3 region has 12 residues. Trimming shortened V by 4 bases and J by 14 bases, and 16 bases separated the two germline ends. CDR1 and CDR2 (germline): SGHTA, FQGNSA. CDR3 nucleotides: TGTGCCAGCAGCTCCCGGACTGGGGAAGGGTATTTT. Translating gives CASSSRTGEGYF.

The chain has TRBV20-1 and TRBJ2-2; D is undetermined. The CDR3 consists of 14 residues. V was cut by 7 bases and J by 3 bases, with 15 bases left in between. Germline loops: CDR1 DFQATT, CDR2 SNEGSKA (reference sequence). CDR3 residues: CSVPNVYYTGELFF. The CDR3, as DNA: TGCAGTGTCCCAAATGTCTACTACACCGGGGAGCTGTTTTTT.

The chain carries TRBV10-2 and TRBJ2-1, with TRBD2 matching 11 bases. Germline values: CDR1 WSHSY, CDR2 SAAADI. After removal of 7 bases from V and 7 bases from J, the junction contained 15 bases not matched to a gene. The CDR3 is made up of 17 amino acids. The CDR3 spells CASTRTIAGGLVNEQFF. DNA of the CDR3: TGCGCCAGCACCAGAACCATAGCGGGGGGGCTGGTAAATGAGCAGTTCTTC.

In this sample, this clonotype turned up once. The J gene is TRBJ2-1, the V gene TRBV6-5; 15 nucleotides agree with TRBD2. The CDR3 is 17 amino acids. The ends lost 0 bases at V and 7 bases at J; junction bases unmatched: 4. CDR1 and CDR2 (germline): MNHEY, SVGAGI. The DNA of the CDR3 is TGTGCCAGCAGTTACTCCGGGACTAGCGGGGGGAGGAATGAGCAGTTCTTC. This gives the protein CASSYSGTSGGRNEQFF.